One sample yielded the 18 T cell receptor beta chains listed below, sequenced in a study of shared clonotypes between healthy human individuals. Clones were sequenced by immunoSEQ multiplex PCR, and TCRdb holds only the in-frame ones, with some missing. The data contain about 1.5 million clones, more than 95% of them seen just once; the ten biggest clones take up approximately 1.2%. Sequenced material: naive CD4+ T cells sorted from blood. Subset meaning: CD45RA+ positively selected. The receptor source for this set is a man aged 25 to 45 in good health.

The V call is TRBV7-9, the J call TRBJ2-1, with 12 bases that match TRBD2. CDR1 and CDR2 from the germline V gene are SEHNR and FQNEAQ (reference sequence). Unmatched junction bases numbered 9, after V lost 5 bases and J lost 4 bases. This CDR3 is built from 17 residues. The CDR3 bases are TGTGCCAGCAGCCTCCGACCTGGGACTAGCGGGTACAATGAGCAGTTCTTC. Its protein product is CASSLRPGTSGYNEQFF.

The chain has TRBV11-2 and TRBJ2-7; 7 bases agree with TRBD1. The trim removed 1 base at V and 6 bases at J, leaving 6 bases unmatched. The CDR3 is 14 residues long. Germline loops: CDR1 SGHAT, CDR2 FQNNGV. CDR3 DNA: TGTGCCAGCAGCTTAGTAAGGGGACAGCGCGAGCAGTACTTC. Translated: CASSLVRGQREQYF.

This chain uses TRBV28 with TRBJ2-3; possibly TRBD2 for D (6 bases). Germline CDR1 is MDHEN and CDR2 is SYDVKM. CDR3 length: 16 residues. The V end was cut by 7 bases, the J end by 4 bases, with 21 bases between. CDR3 coding DNA: TGTGCCAGCACCATCCCCGGACTAAAGGAGTCAGATACGCAGTATTTT. It is translated as CASTIPGLKESDTQYF.

The V and J genes are TRBV7-3 and TRBJ2-1; TRBD2 matches 8 bases. This CDR3 is built from 12 residues. V was pared by 8 bases and J by 6 bases, with 3 bases of the junction left unmatched. Germline CDR1 reads SGHTA; CDR2 reads FQGTGA. The CDR3 DNA follows: TGTGCCAGCTCCCGGGGGGGCAATGAGCAGTTCTTC. Amino acids: CASSRGGNEQFF.

This clone was counted once. The chain employs TRBV29-1 and TRBJ1-1; TRBD1 is a possible D gene (6 bases). The CDR3 sequence is 16 residues long. Germline V CDR1 and CDR2: SQVTM, ANQGSEA. Deletions cut 5 bases from V and 0 bases from J, with 19 bases between. CDR3 in DNA: TGCAGCGTTTCTTGGGGTTGGGGGCCCATGAACACTGAAGCTTTCTTT. It specifies CSVSWGWGPMNTEAFF.

About this clone itself: The sample carries other DNA sequences with the same CDR3. The chain combines TRBV28 with TRBJ1-1; maybe TRBD1 (5 bases). Trimming removed 1 base at V and 1 base at J, with 7 bases between. From germline, CDR1 is MDHEN and CDR2 SYDVKM. The CDR3 consists of 14 residues. The CDR3 DNA is TGTGCCAGCAGTTTATCAGGGCGGAACACTGAAGCTTTCTTT. Residues: CASSLSGRNTEAFF.

As concerns this clone: Other nucleotide sequences from this sample produce the same CDR3. V is TRBV18 and J is TRBJ2-1, with no clear D. This CDR3 region has 13 residues. The ends were cut back, 2 bases at V and 4 bases at J, with 6 bases in the middle. Germline loops: CDR1 KGHSH, CDR2 LQKENI. CDR3 sequence (DNA): TGTGCCAGCTCACCATCCGTGTACAATGAGCAGTTCTTC. Protein sequence: CASSPSVYNEQFF.

J is TRBJ2-3 and V is TRBV14; D not certain. Germline V gene lookup returns CDR1 SGHDN and CDR2 FVKESK. V was trimmed by 4 bases and J by 4 bases, leaving 12 bases between them. The CDR3 length is 14 residues. The DNA of the CDR3 is TGTGCCAGCAGCCCCCACTATAACGCAGATACGCAGTATTTT. It encodes CASSPHYNADTQYF.

This clone was counted once. The chain joins TRBV14 to TRBJ1-1; TRBD1 matches at 8 bases. The CDR3 totals 15 residues. V trimming: 4 bases; J trimming: 5 bases; junction bases outside the gene matches: 9. Germline V gene lookup returns CDR1 SGHDN and CDR2 FVKESK. The CDR3 is CASSLRTGFLTEAFF. In nucleotides, the CDR3 is TGTGCCAGCAGCCTCCGGACAGGGTTTCTGACTGAAGCTTTCTTT.

V usage is TRBV9 and J usage is TRBJ2-3; TRBD2 matches at 7 bases. After removal of 1 base from V and 1 base from J, the junction contained 12 bases not matched to a gene. CDR1 is SGDLS and CDR2 is YYNGEE in the germline V gene. This CDR3 region has 18 residues. The CDR3 nucleotides are TGTGCCAGCAGCGTATTACCGAGCGGGAATATAGGCACAGATACGCAGTATTTT. Protein product: CASSVLPSGNIGTDTQYF. The variable domain in full, with the rest retrieved from reference TRBV9 and TRBJ2-3, is DSGVTQTPKHLITATGQRVTLRCSPRSGDLSVYWYQQSLDQGLQFLIQYYNGEERAKGNILERFSAQQFPDLHSELNLSSLELGDSALYFCASSVLPSGNIGTDTQYFGPGTRLTVL.

V gene TRBV5-4 combines with J gene TRBJ1-2, with TRBD1 matching 7 bases. The CDR3 contains 14 residues. The trim removed 5 bases at V and 9 bases at J, leaving 13 bases unmatched. Germline loops: CDR1 SGHNT, CDR2 YYREEE (reference sequence). The CDR3 DNA sequence: TGTGCCAGCAGTCCCGGACAGGCTATGTATCGCTACACCTTC. Translated, it gives CASSPGQAMYRYTF.

The chain couples TRBV9 to TRBJ2-2; 7 bases line up with TRBD1. This CDR3 is 15 amino acids long. CDR1 SGDLS and CDR2 YYNGEE come from the germline V gene. V lost 4 bases, J lost 5 bases, and 8 bases stayed unmatched. This CDR3 is CASSPQTGLTGELFF. For the CDR3, the DNA is TGTGCCAGCAGCCCCCAGACAGGGTTAACCGGGGAGCTGTTTTTT.

This rearrangement joins TRBV6-6 to TRBJ2-3; perhaps TRBD2 as D (5 bases). Germline V gives CDR1 MNHNY, CDR2 SVGAGI (reference sequence). The CDR3 has 12 amino acids. V shed 2 bases and J shed 7 bases, with 7 bases lying between them. The CDR3 region is CASSYEGNTQYF. CDR3 coding DNA: TGTGCCAGCAGTTACGAGGGTAATACGCAGTATTTT.

The genes are TRBV9 and TRBJ2-5; 10 positions agree with TRBD1. Germline V gives CDR1 SGDLS, CDR2 YYNGEE. V gave up 3 bases and J gave up 7 bases; unmatched junction bases: 9. The CDR3 runs to 15 residues. The CDR3 spells CASSAKTGGIGTQYF. The CDR3 nucleotides read TGTGCCAGCAGCGCCAAGACAGGGGGCATTGGGACCCAGTACTTC.

This clone was seen more than once but under ten times. The chain employs TRBV27 and TRBJ2-7; D may match TRBD1 or TRBD2 (5 bases each). V shed 9 bases and J shed 0 bases, with 12 bases lying between them. Germline CDR1 reads MNHEY; CDR2 reads SMNVEV (reference sequence). This CDR3 has 13 amino acids. The DNA of the CDR3 is TGTGCCAGTGGGACGCTGAGCTCCTACGAGCAGTACTTC. Translating gives CASGTLSSYEQYF.

Points on this clone: The sample has other DNA sequences that encode this CDR3 too. V and J are TRBV19 and TRBJ2-1, with TRBD2 matching over 7 bases. V shed 5 bases and J 4 bases; nucleotides not matched to a gene: 11. Looked up from germline, CDR1 is LNHDA and CDR2 is SQIVND (reference sequence). The CDR3 runs to 16 residues. As DNA, the CDR3 is TGTGCCAGTAGTGTCAGAGGTGGCGGGAGTTACAATGAGCAGTTCTTC. It codes for CASSVRGGGSYNEQFF.

The chain joins TRBV18 to TRBJ2-7; TRBD2 is a possible D gene (5 bases). Germline V CDR1 and CDR2: KGHSH, LQKENI. V was cut by 6 bases and J by 3 bases, with 12 bases left in between. The CDR3 loop spans 13 amino acids. For the CDR3, the DNA is TGTGCCAGCTCGAGAGCGGTCGACTACGAGCAGTACTTC. This encodes CASSRAVDYEQYF.

Comments on this clone: Other DNA sequences within the sample encode an identical CDR3. The rearrangement uses TRBV7-2 and TRBJ1-3; 8 bases fit TRBD1. Germline trimming cut 8 bases from V and 0 bases from J; bases unmatched to any gene: 3. Germline V gives CDR1 SGHTA, CDR2 FQGNSA. This CDR3 region has 14 residues. The CDR3 sequence: CASSTGDSGNTIYF. The CDR3 DNA follows: TGTGCCAGCTCGACAGGGGACTCTGGAAACACCATATATTTT.